This T cell receptor beta chain was sequenced during a study of T cells in Graves' hyperthyroidism and ophthalmopathy (dated by TCRdb to between 2018 and 2021). At the level of the whole study: Peripheral blood was collected at initial diagnosis, before any treatment. To identify TCR V-J signatures that set the groups apart, the researchers used a discovery cohort of more than 95 patients, made up of about 44 with Graves' ophthalmopathy and 57 with stable Graves' hyperthyroidism. Prospective prediction of ophthalmopathy was tested in an independent validation cohort of approximately 18 hyperthyroidism patients and 17 patients who later progressed to ophthalmopathy. The 80 to 100 discovery patients were randomly divided into training and test sets at a 7:3 ratio. In six Graves' hyperthyroidism patients, the study also compared T-cell repertoires from thyroid tissue with T-cell repertoires from blood. After blood sampling, hyperthyroidism patients were treated with methimazole at a starting dose of 30 mg daily, and ophthalmopathy patients were treated with high-dose intravenous methylprednisolone. TCR Vbeta CDR3 sequencing of roughly 140 peripheral blood samples (over 40 ophthalmopathy, 75 to 85 hyperthyroidism and approximately 17 progressor patients) is reported in the paper.

At least ten counts were recorded for this clonotype. Its antigen specificity is not known. Per-base qualities were not stored, and no clone one base away is much larger. Study-level results and caveats: Blood samples also contained most of the expanded thyroid clonotypes (frequency above 0.001), which suggests that blood repertoires may reflect thyroid immune responses. Ophthalmopathy was separated from stable hyperthyroidism by a 13 V-J signature model, with over 85% sensitivity and roughly 81% specificity obtained in cross-validation and 80%/75% obtained in testing. Sample size was not statistically predetermined, and investigators were not blinded to group allocation. In validation, the model predicted progression to ophthalmopathy a median of roughly six months before onset, with 70% to 71% sensitivity and more than 72% specificity.

Ophthalmopathy patients had moderately to severely active disease, with a Clinical Activity Score of 3 or more, a NOSPECS grade of 4 or more, and a disease duration of less than 3 months. Patients with uncontrolled infections, other autoimmune diseases, pregnancy or lactation were excluded. Diagnoses relied on clinical symptoms, serum thyroxine and TRAb, thyroid ultrasound and orbital computed tomography. PBMCs were isolated from about 9.1 ml of fresh peripheral blood by Ficoll-Paque density gradient centrifugation. Total RNA was extracted with Trizol reagent, and quality was checked on an Agilent 2100 Bioanalyzer. The TCR beta CDR3 regions were amplified from the RNA transcripts. A first-round RT-PCR of the TCR CDR3 used the HTBI primer set with the Qiagen OneStep RT-PCR kit. Libraries were constructed in a second round of multiplex PCR, after which size selection and purification were performed. Libraries were sequenced paired-end with 100 bp reads on an Illumina HiSeq2000. On the study's bioinformatics: SOAPnuke was used to process the raw data, throwing out any read that contained adapters or uncalled bases, had a mean Phred below 15, or lacked an exact constant-primer or identifier match. COPE v1.2.5 was used to merge the high-quality paired reads, and each unique nucleotide sequence was defined as a clonotype. MiTCR v1.1 was used to align the clonotypes against IMGT TRBV, TRBD and TRBJ reference segments. The analysis was restricted to V-J combinations with a frequency above 0.0001, which together covered about 99% of the repertoires. A TCS score was defined as the ratio between F50 (clonal expansion) and ExV (chaos), using BLOSUM62-based TCRdist between CDR3 peptides within each V-J. Welch's t-statistics and random forest reduced around 520 V-J features to 10 to 15, which were used in a naive Bayes classifier (R e1071). TCRdb's own reprocessing of the public reads used fastp at Q25 and MiXCR and kept productive beta chains. CDR3 protein duplicates are merged, each entry listing the most common genes and DNA. The V and J calls shown here were made by TCRdb, not taken from the authors' results. In all, the sample holds hundreds of thousands of distinct CDR3 sequences, and roughly 14% of those were seen once. The top ten constitute over 10% of the sample.

Material: blood. This clonotype was obtained from a man aged 18-30 years with Graves' ophthalmopathy.

In nucleotide form, the sequence is TGTGCCAGCTCACCACCGTCCCACAATGAGCAGTTCTTC. Translated, it gives CASSPPSHNEQFF. The rearrangement joined TRBV18 to TRBJ2-1, with no D gene named confidently. V is cut by 0 bases and J by 5 bases, and the space between the germline ends is 5 bases. Spanning cysteine to phenylalanine, the CDR3 consists of 13 amino acids. Only the CDR3 DNA stays, 39 bases, in frame from base 1. CDR1 and CDR2 are drawn from the germline V gene: KGHSH, LQKENI.